What follows are 15 T cell receptor beta chains derived from one specimen sequenced in a study of human T cells and chemical hapten exposure. In TCRdb, the RACE reads were re-called with MiXCR into one record per CDR3 protein. The sample shows about 170,000 distinct CDR3 sequences, 25% to 30% of them seen only once. Time point reported: patch test 3, about 24 weeks after DPC sensitization. Documented treatment: therapeutic diphenylcyclopropenone sensitization with weekly scalp DPC. This material consisted of whole blood, taken in connection with sensitization to the hapten diphenylcyclopropenone (DPC). Receptor source: a woman in her late teens or twenties with alopecia areata. Some clones in this sample may be carry-over from other donors' samples.

V and J are TRBV6-2 or TRBV6-3 and TRBJ2-5; perhaps TRBD1 as D (6 bases). Trimming removed 2 bases at V and 1 base at J, with 14 bases between. Germline lookup yields CDR1 MNHEY and CDR2 SVGEGT. The CDR3 totals 16 residues. The CDR3 reads CASSYSTGRIQETQYF. For the CDR3, the DNA is TGTGCCAGCAGTTACAGTACAGGGCGAATCCAAGAGACCCAGTACTTC.

V usage is TRBV7-2 and J usage is TRBJ2-1; 7 bases are a match to TRBD2. The V gene's germline CDR1 is SGHTA and CDR2 FQGNSA. V lost 4 bases to trimming and J lost 8 bases; unmatched junction nucleotides: 5. The CDR3 totals 13 residues. CDR3 in amino acids: CASSSQGGDEQFF. CDR3 DNA sequence: TGTGCCAGCAGCTCGCAGGGAGGGGATGAGCAGTTCTTC.

The chain is built from TRBV7-9 and TRBJ1-6; D not resolved. V was trimmed by 4 bases and J by 8 bases, leaving 12 bases between them. The CDR3 has 14 residues. Germline loops: CDR1 SEHNR, CDR2 FQNEAQ (reference sequence). This CDR3 reads CASSSQRLDSPLHF. CDR3 bases: TGTGCCAGCAGCTCGCAGCGCCTAGATTCACCCCTCCACTTT.

This clonotype has a single count. Here the CDR3 DNA reads TGTGCCTGGAGTGACCAGGGCTGGTTCTATGGCTACACCTTC. Amino acid sequence: CAWSDQGWFYGYTF. The V and J genes are TRBV30 and TRBJ1-2; D may be TRBD1 (5 bases). The germline CDR1 and CDR2 sequences are GTSNPN and SVGIG (reference sequence). This CDR3 has 14 residues. V gave up 1 base and J gave up 4 bases, with 13 bases separating them.

The chain has TRBV7-2 and TRBJ2-3, with D tentatively TRBD1 (5 bases). Looked up from germline, CDR1 is SGHTA and CDR2 is FQGNSA. There are 13 residues in the CDR3. The V end was cut by 5 bases, the J end by 2 bases, with 8 bases between. In DNA form, the CDR3 reads TGTGCCAGCAGCGGACAATCCACAGATACGCAGTATTTT. Translation gives CASSGQSTDTQYF.

The rearrangement uses TRBV5-1 and TRBJ1-1; 9 nucleotides align to TRBD1. This CDR3 is 18 amino acids long. Germline V gene data show CDR1 as SGHRS and CDR2 as YFSETQ. J lost 1 base, V lost 2 bases, and 12 bases had no gene match. CDR3 bases: TGCGCCAGCAGCTTAGGGACAGGGCTAATAGGGGCGAACACTGAAGCTTTCTTT. This codes for CASSLGTGLIGANTEAFF.

This clonotype was seen a handful of times. V and J are TRBV4-1 and TRBJ1-1, with unresolved D. Deletions cut 0 bases from V and 6 bases from J, with 8 bases between. The germline CDR1 and CDR2 sequences are MGHRA and YSYEKL. The CDR3 has 13 amino acids. The DNA of the CDR3 is TGCGCCAGCAGCCAAGATGTAGCCTCTGAAGCTTTCTTT. As protein: CASSQDVASEAFF.

This clonotype was seen a handful of times. This chain connects TRBV6-6 to TRBJ2-7; no firm D call. V lost 5 bases and J 4 bases, leaving 6 bases between the germline ends. This CDR3 has 11 residues. CDR1 MNHNY and CDR2 SVGAGI come from the germline V gene (reference sequence). The CDR3 DNA sequence: TGTGCCAGCAGTCCTAAATACGAGCAGTACTTC. Translated: CASSPKYEQYF.

There are a few counts of this clonotype. The gene calls are TRBV6-2 or TRBV6-3 and TRBJ2-2; D remains ambiguous. The ends were cut back, 2 bases at V and 4 bases at J, with 5 bases in the middle. This CDR3 is built from 13 residues. Germline CDR1 and CDR2: MNHEY and SVGEGT. CDR3 loop: CASSYLSTGELFF. CDR3 bases: TGTGCCAGCAGTTACCTGAGCACCGGGGAGCTGTTTTTT.

The table lists this clonotype with a few counts. The rearrangement joins TRBV4-2 to TRBJ1-2, with D tentatively TRBD1 (6 bases). V gave up 1 base and J gave up 6 bases, with 12 bases separating them. The CDR3 totals 14 residues. Germline V gives CDR1 LGHNA, CDR2 YNFKEQ. The CDR3: CASSQAQQGDGYTF. The CDR3 DNA reads TGTGCCAGCAGCCAAGCCCAACAGGGAGATGGCTACACCTTC.

The rearrangement links TRBV20-1 to TRBJ2-2, with 8 positions matching TRBD1. The germline gives CDR1 DFQATT, CDR2 SNEGSKA (reference sequence). This CDR3 is built from 13 residues. V gave up 3 bases and J gave up 7 bases; unmatched junction bases: 4. CDR3 protein: CSASQGAGGELFF. CDR3 DNA: TGCAGTGCTAGCCAGGGGGCAGGCGGGGAGCTGTTTTTT.

J is TRBJ1-3 and V is TRBV2, with D possibly TRBD1 on 6 matching bases. The CDR3 is 15 residues long. Germline assignment: CDR1 SNHLY and CDR2 FYNNEI. Trimming took 7 bases from V and 0 from J, leaving 13 bases between them. As DNA, the CDR3 is TGTGCCAGCAAGGGGGGCGAGAGCTCTGGAAACACCATATATTTT. This codes for CASKGGESSGNTIYF.

For the CDR3, the DNA is TGTGCCAGCAGCCCACGTCGGGGGCAGACGAGCTCCTACGAGCAGTACTTC. Translation gives CASSPRRGQTSSYEQYF. The rearrangement links TRBV5-4 to TRBJ2-7; D may match TRBD1 or TRBD2 (6 bases each). Trimming stripped 4 bases from V and 0 bases from J, with 20 bases between. The V gene's germline CDR1 is SGHNT and CDR2 YYREEE (reference sequence). There are 17 residues in the CDR3.

The chain has TRBV15 and TRBJ2-7; 7 positions match TRBD1. J was trimmed by 2 bases and V by 4 bases; bases with no gene match: 8. The CDR3 runs 15 residues. CDR1 is LNHNV and CDR2 is YYDKDF in the germline V gene (reference sequence). DNA of the CDR3: TGTGCCACCAGCACAGCTAGGGGGCCTACCTACGAGCAGTACTTC. It translates to CATSTARGPTYEQYF.

The chain carries TRBV7-9 and TRBJ2-7; D is perhaps TRBD2 (6 bases). CDR3 length: 15 residues. The ends were cut back, 6 bases at V and 0 bases at J, with 15 bases in the middle. CDR1 and CDR2 (germline): SEHNR, FQNEAQ (reference sequence). CDR3 protein: CASSLPEGSSYEQYF. CDR3 nucleotides: TGTGCCAGCAGTCTGCCGGAGGGGAGCTCCTACGAGCAGTACTTC.